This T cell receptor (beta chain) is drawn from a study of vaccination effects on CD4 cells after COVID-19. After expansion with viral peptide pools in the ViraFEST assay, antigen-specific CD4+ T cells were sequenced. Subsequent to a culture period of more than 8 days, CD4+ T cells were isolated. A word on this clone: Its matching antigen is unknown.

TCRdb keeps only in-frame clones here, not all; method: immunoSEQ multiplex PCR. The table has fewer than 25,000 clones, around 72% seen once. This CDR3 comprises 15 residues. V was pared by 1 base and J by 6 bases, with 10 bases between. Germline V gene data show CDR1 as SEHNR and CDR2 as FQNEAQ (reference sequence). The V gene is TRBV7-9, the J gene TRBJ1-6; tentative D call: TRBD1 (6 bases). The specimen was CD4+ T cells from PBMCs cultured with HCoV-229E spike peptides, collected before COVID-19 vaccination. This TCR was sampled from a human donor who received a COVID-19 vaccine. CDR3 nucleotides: TGTGCCAGCAGCTTAGGGCCAGGGGCTAATTCACCCCTCCACTTT. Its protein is CASSLGPGANSPLHF.